These T cell receptor beta chains were read from a single sample in a study of cytotoxic CD8 clonotypes in ibrutinib-treated CLL. Some clones are missing from TCRdb's copy, which holds only in-frame ones; the method was immunoSEQ multiplex PCR. This sample yields 150,000 or so clones, of which roughly three quarters are seen a single time; 9.5% to 15% belongs to the top ten. This specimen was PBMCs, taken after 12 months of ibrutinib treatment. The receptors come from a human donor with chronic lymphocytic leukemia. Each CDR3 is given with its conserved first and last residue. A D gene is named only where the DNA matches it firmly. Clone size appears in some rows only: once, few, many, or a class for an expanded clone.

size	V	J	D	DNA	CDR3
NA	TRBV5-1	TRBJ2-3	TRBD2	TGCGCCAGCAGCGTACGGACTAGCGGGGATACGCAGTATTTT	CASSVRTSGDTQYF
NA	TRBV5-4	TRBJ2-5	NA	TGTGCCACCTCACCAGTACCAACTATCCAAGAGACCCAGTACTTC	CATSPVPTIQETQYF
NA	TRBV2	TRBJ2-1	NA	TGTGCCAGCAGTTCGGAGGGACAGTCCTACAATGAGCAGTTCTTC	CASSSEGQSYNEQFF
NA	TRBV4-1	TRBJ2-2	NA	TGCGCCAGCAGCCAAGATGAACAGGCGAACACCGGGGAGCTGTTTTTT	CASSQDEQANTGELFF
NA	TRBV9	TRBJ1-2	NA	TGTGCCAGCAGCTCCACCAACGCGGCGGGGACCTATGGCTACACCTTC	CASSSTNAAGTYGYTF
NA	TRBV7-6	TRBJ2-3	NA	TGTGCCAGCAGCCCCCACTCAACGGGGTACAGCACAGATACGCAGTATTTT	CASSPHSTGYSTDTQYF
few	TRBV28	TRBJ2-5	TRBD2	TGTGCCGCGCTAAGCGGGGGAGAGACCCAGTACTTC	CAALSGGETQYF
NA	TRBV9	TRBJ2-1	NA	TGTGCCAGCAGCGGCCGGGCCCAAGCGCTCAATGAGCAGTTCTTC	CASSGRAQALNEQFF
NA	TRBV6-1	TRBJ1-2	NA	TGTGCCAGCAGTGGACAGCGGCGCTATGGCTACACCTTC	CASSGQRRYGYTF
few	TRBV27	TRBJ2-2	NA	TGTGCCAGCAGTCGACTCTTAGGGGGCGGGGAGCTGTTTTTT	CASSRLLGGGELFF
NA	TRBV4-1	TRBJ2-7	NA	TGCGCCAGCAGCCAAGATCAAGGGCGGAATAGAGGATACGAGCAGTACTTC	CASSQDQGRNRGYEQYF
NA	TRBV27	TRBJ2-7	TRBD2	TGTGCCAGCAGTCCAGGGACTAGCGGTATATACGAGCAGTACTTC	CASSPGTSGIYEQYF
NA	TRBV2	TRBJ2-3	TRBD1	TGTGCCAGCAGGTTACAGGGGGCGACAGATACGCAGTATTTT	CASRLQGATDTQYF
NA	TRBV7-2	TRBJ2-1	NA	TGTGCCAGCAGCTCTCACCGAAGGGATCTGTTCTTC	CASSSHRRDLFF
once	TRBV2	TRBJ2-7	NA	TGTGCCAGCAAACTAATTGGTGAAGTGCAGTACTTC	CASKLIGEVQYF
NA	TRBV27	TRBJ2-1	TRBD1	TGTGCCAGCAGTCCCACAGGGGCTACGTACAATGAGCAGTTCTTC	CASSPTGATYNEQFF
NA	TRBV28	TRBJ2-7	TRBD2	TGTGCCAGCAGTCAGCGGGAGCCCAACGAGCAGTACTTC	CASSQREPNEQYF
NA	TRBV30	TRBJ2-2	NA	TGTGCCTGGAGTTACCCCGGCGGGGAGCTGTTTTTT	CAWSYPGGELFF
NA	TRBV5-6	TRBJ2-5	NA	TGTGCCAGCAGCTTGGGTATGGCGGAGACCCAGTACTTC	CASSLGMAETQYF
NA	TRBV11-2	TRBJ2-7	NA	NA	CASSFGPGLAIGQYF
once	TRBV6-1	TRBJ1-1	TRBD1	TGTGCCAGCAGTGACCAGGGGGCTTTGAACACTGAAGCTTTCTTT	CASSDQGALNTEAFF
few	TRBV6-5	TRBJ1-2	NA	TGTGCCAGCAGTTACTGGGAGGGGGTTATAACGGGCTACACCTTC	CASSYWEGVITGYTF
NA	TRBV11-2	TRBJ1-2	NA	TGTGCCAGCAGCTTAGAATGGGGACCTAACTATGGCTACACCTTC	CASSLEWGPNYGYTF
NA	TRBV4-3	TRBJ2-7	NA	TGCGCCAGCAGCCAAGAGAGGGGCTCCTACGAGCAGTACTTC	CASSQERGSYEQYF
NA	TRBV11-2	TRBJ2-5	NA	TGTGCCAGCAGCGTGGGACACCAAGAGACCCAGTACTTC	CASSVGHQETQYF
NA	TRBV10-2	TRBJ2-1	NA	TGCGCCAGCAGTGAGGTCGGTTATGAGCAGTTCTTC	CASSEVGYEQFF
NA	TRBV10-3	TRBJ2-7	TRBD2	TGTGCCATCAGTGGCCTGAGCGGGAGAGGGTCCTACGAGCAGTACTTC	CAISGLSGRGSYEQYF
NA	TRBV19	TRBJ2-1	TRBD2	TGTGCCAGTAGTAGCAGCGGGAGGCGGAACAATGAGCAGTTCTTC	CASSSSGRRNNEQFF
NA	TRBV7-2	TRBJ1-2	NA	TGTGCCAGCAGCTCGGCAGGGTCTCGCTACACCTTC	CASSSAGSRYTF
NA	TRBV19	TRBJ2-3	TRBD2	TGTGCCAGTAGTTTTAGCGGGATAGGGTCAGATACGCAGTATTTT	CASSFSGIGSDTQYF
once	TRBV19	TRBJ1-5	NA	TGTGCCAGTAGCCCCGGGTTAGATCAGCCCCAGCATTTT	CASSPGLDQPQHF
NA	TRBV6-1	TRBJ1-1	NA	TGTGCCAGCAGTGCGGAAGGTATTACTGAAGCTTTCTTT	CASSAEGITEAFF
few	TRBV6-4	TRBJ1-1	NA	TGTGCCAGCAGTGATGGGGGATGGACTGAAGCTTTCTTT	CASSDGGWTEAFF
NA	TRBV7-9	TRBJ2-7	TRBD2	TGTGCCAGCAGCTTCAGGACTAGCGGGTACGAGCAGTACTTC	CASSFRTSGYEQYF
few	TRBV11-1	TRBJ2-3	TRBD2	TGTGCCAGCAGCTTAGTAGGACTAGCGGGAGCGACAGATACGCAGTATTTT	CASSLVGLAGATDTQYF
NA	TRBV7-2	TRBJ2-7	NA	TGTGCCAGCAGCATAGCGCAGTCCTACGAGCAGTACTTC	CASSIAQSYEQYF
NA	TRBV7-2	TRBJ2-7	TRBD2	TGTGCCAGCAGCCCGAGCAGGGCGGGAGGAGGCGAGCAGTACTTC	CASSPSRAGGGEQYF
NA	TRBV4-1	TRBJ1-2	NA	TGCGCCAGCAGCCAGGGTGACAGAAATTCGTGGGGCTACACCTTC	CASSQGDRNSWGYTF
NA	TRBV5-1	TRBJ2-7	TRBD1	TGCGCCAGCAGCTTGGTTCCCAGGGGGCTGTCTGACACACGCTCCTACGAGCAGTACTTC	CASSLVPRGLSDTRSYEQYF
NA	TRBV5-5	TRBJ2-3	NA	TGTGCCAGCAACCGCCCGGGAGCGGGCCTTAGCACAGATACGCAGTATTTT	CASNRPGAGLSTDTQYF
NA	TRBV5-4	TRBJ2-4	TRBD2	TGTGCCAGCAGCATTATGGGAGGGGCGGATAACATTCAGTACTTC	CASSIMGGADNIQYF
NA	TRBV7-8	TRBJ2-3	NA	TGTGCCAGCAGCTTAGTTATCCTCGGCGATACGCAGTATTTT	CASSLVILGDTQYF
NA	TRBV28	TRBJ2-1	NA	TGTGCCAGCAATAGGGCTTTCTCTAGCTCCTACAATGAGCAGTTCTTC	CASNRAFSSSYNEQFF
NA	TRBV30	TRBJ2-3	TRBD2	TGTGCCTGGAGGGCGCCTCTAGCGGGAGGCTTCGGTACAGATACGCAGTATTTT	CAWRAPLAGGFGTDTQYF
NA	TRBV9	TRBJ2-5	TRBD2	TGTGCCAGCAGCGTAGCGGGAGGGGGGGAGACCCAGTACTTC	CASSVAGGGETQYF
NA	TRBV7-9	TRBJ2-3	NA	TGTGCCAGCAGCCGTTCCGGGACCGACACAGATACGCAGTATTTT	CASSRSGTDTDTQYF
few	TRBV6-5	TRBJ2-1	TRBD1	TGTGCCAGCAGTTACGACAGGGGAAACAATGAGCAGTTCTTC	CASSYDRGNNEQFF
few	TRBV6-5	TRBJ2-7	NA	TGTGCCAGCAGTTACCGGTCTGAGCAGTACTTC	CASSYRSEQYF
NA	TRBV18	TRBJ1-2	TRBD1	TGTGCCAGCTCACCACCACAGGGGACCCATGGCTACACCTTC	CASSPPQGTHGYTF
NA	TRBV2	TRBJ2-7	NA	TGTGCCAGCAGCCCCTCCGCGGTGACCTACGAGCAGTACTTC	CASSPSAVTYEQYF
NA	TRBV13	TRBJ2-7	TRBD2	TGTGCCAGCAGCCCGCGGGGGGGCCCTTACGAGCAGTACTTC	CASSPRGGPYEQYF
NA	TRBV7-2	TRBJ1-2	NA	TGTGCCAGCAGCAGGGGGGGTGGCTACACCTTC	CASSRGGGYTF
few	TRBV19	TRBJ1-1	NA	TGTGCCAGTAGAAGGGGTATGAACACTGAAGCTTTCTTT	CASRRGMNTEAFF
NA	TRBV29-1	TRBJ1-1	TRBD1	TGCAGCGCCATCAGACAGGGTGAGCGCCCTGAAGCTTTCTTT	CSAIRQGERPEAFF
NA	TRBV2	TRBJ2-7	NA	TGTGCCAGCAGTGAAGCGCTTATGGACTTAGCGCGGGAGCAGTACTTC	CASSEALMDLAREQYF